This TCR beta chain was sequenced during a study of control samples from healthy donors and cancer patients. Germline V CDR1 and CDR2: KGHSH, LQKENI. The CDR3 length is 15 residues. V was pared by 3 bases and J by 2 bases, with 2 bases of the junction left unmatched. Some clones are missing from TCRdb's copy, which holds only in-frame ones; the method was immunoSEQ multiplex PCR. Of 150,000 to 200,000 clones listed, roughly 89% are singletons. What was sequenced was blood. The chain combines TRBV18 with TRBJ1-5, with 9 bases identical to TRBD1. The TCR comes from a woman in her thirties in good health. The CDR3 spells CASSPGDRGNQPQHF. CDR3 nucleotide sequence: TGTGCCAGCTCACCGGGGGACAGGGGCAATCAGCCCCAGCATTTT.